This section outlines one T cell receptor (beta chain) sequence together with its context. Its antigen is as yet unknown. Only in-frame clones appear in the TCRdb table, and some are missing; sequencing was by immunoSEQ multiplex PCR. The profile covers about 31,000 clones, with around 87% appearing a single time and 25% taken by the ten largest. The data originate from a study of OX40 agonist ivuxolimab in advanced cancers. Study information: An agonistic anti-OX40 (CD134) antibody, ivuxolimab, was used to treat the patients. The study enrolled dose-escalation patients with hepatocellular carcinoma, melanoma, renal cell or head and neck cancer.

Germline-derived CDR1 and CDR2 are LNHDA and SQIVND (reference sequence). This CDR3 has 16 amino acids. The V segment lost 5 bases and the J segment 5 bases; nucleotides outside the gene matches: 10. Overall study results and limits: Both blood CD4+ and CD8+ T cells showed clonal growth by week 6 at 0.1 to 3.0 mg/kg.

The chain recombines TRBV19 with TRBJ2-7, with 12 bases fitting TRBD2. The starting material was CD4+ or CD8+ T cells sorted from blood, obtained in a trial of the OX40 agonist ivuxolimab. The sequence was collected from an adult with an advanced solid tumor such as melanoma, head and neck, liver or kidney cancer. The DNA for the CDR3 is TGTGCCAGTAGTGCGGGGACTAGCGGGTTTATGAACGAGCAGTACTTC. Amino acids: CASSAGTSGFMNEQYF.